Sequencing of this TCR beta chain was carried out in a study of Graves' ophthalmopathy and Graves' hyperthyroidism. The ends lost 6 bases at V and 3 bases at J; junction bases unmatched: 6. CDR3 length: 15 residues. Amplifying from RNA transcripts, the study obtained TCR beta CDR3 regions. HTBI primers were employed in first-round RT-PCR, then a second-round multiplex PCR followed. TCRdb re-analysed the multiplex PCR reads in MiXCR, keeping a single row per CDR3 protein. The repertoire holds 400,000 or so distinct CDR3 sequences, with approximately 15% as singletons. Study results and limitations: Predictions made by the model for ophthalmopathy progression reached 70% to 71% sensitivity and less than 80% specificity.

There are a few counts of this clonotype. Its antigen is undetermined. The J gene is TRBJ2-5, the V gene TRBV12-3 or TRBV12-4; 11 bases are a match to TRBD2. This receptor was obtained from a woman between 18 and 29 years old with stable Graves' hyperthyroidism. Sequenced input: peripheral blood. CDR3 protein: CASSPLAGVEETQYF. The CDR3 DNA sequence: TGTGCCAGCAGCCCACTAGCGGGGGTAGAAGAGACCCAGTACTTC.